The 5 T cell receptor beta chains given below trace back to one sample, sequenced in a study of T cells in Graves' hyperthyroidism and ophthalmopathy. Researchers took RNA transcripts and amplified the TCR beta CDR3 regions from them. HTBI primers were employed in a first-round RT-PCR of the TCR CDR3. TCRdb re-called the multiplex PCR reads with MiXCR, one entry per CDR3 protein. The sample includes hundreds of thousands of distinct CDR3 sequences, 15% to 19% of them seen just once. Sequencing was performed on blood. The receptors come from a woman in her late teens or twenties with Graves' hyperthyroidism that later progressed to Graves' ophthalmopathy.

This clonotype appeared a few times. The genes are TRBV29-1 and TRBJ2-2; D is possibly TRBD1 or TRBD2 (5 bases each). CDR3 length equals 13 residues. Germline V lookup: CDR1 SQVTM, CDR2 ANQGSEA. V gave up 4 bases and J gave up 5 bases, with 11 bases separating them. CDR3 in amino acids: CSVVLGRTGELFF. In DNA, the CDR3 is TGCAGCGTTGTTTTGGGACGGACCGGGGAGCTGTTTTTT.

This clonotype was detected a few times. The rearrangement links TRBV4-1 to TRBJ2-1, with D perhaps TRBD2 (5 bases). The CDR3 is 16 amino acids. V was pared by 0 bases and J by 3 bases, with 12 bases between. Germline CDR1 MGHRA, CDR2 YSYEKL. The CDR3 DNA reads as TGCGCCAGCAGCCAAGAATCTAGAGGGAGCTACAATGAGCAGTTCTTC. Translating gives CASSQESRGSYNEQFF.

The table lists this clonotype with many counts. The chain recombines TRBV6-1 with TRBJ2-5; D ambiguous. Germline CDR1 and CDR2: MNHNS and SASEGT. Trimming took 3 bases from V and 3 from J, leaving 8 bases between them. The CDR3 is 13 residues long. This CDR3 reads CASSEIGKETQYF. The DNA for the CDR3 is TGTGCCAGCAGTGAGATCGGAAAAGAGACCCAGTACTTC.

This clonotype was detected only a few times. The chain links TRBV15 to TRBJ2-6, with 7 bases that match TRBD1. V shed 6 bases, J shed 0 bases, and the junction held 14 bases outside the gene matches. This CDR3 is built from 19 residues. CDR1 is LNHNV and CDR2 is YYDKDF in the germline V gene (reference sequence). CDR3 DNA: TGTGCCACCAGGAAGGGGTGGGACAGAGGAATCTCTGGGGCCAACGTCCTGACTTTC. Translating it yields CATRKGWDRGISGANVLTF. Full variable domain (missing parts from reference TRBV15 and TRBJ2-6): DAMVIQNPRYQVTQFGKPVTLSCSQTLNHNVMYWYQQKSSQAPKLLFHYYDKDFNNEADTPDNFQSRRPNTSFCFLDIRSPGLGDTAMYLCATRKGWDRGISGANVLTFGAGSRLTVL.

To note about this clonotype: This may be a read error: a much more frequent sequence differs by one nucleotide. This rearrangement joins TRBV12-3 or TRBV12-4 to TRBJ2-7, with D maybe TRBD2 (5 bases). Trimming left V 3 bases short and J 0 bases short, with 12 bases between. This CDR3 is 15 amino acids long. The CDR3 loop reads CASSLAAESSYEQYF. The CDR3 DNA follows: TGTGCCAGCAGTTTGGCAGCGGAGAGCTCCTACGAGCAGTACTTC.